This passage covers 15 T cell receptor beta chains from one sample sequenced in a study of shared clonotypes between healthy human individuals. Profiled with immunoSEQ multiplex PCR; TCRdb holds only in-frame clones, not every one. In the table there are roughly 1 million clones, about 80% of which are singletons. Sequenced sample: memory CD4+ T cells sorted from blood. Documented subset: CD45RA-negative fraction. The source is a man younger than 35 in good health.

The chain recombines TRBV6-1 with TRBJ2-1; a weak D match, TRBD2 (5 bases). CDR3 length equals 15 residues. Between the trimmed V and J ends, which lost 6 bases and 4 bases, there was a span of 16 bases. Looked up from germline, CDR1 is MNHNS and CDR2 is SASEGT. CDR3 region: CASSPDLTTYNEQFF. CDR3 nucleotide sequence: TGTGCCAGCAGCCCGGACTTAACAACATACAATGAGCAGTTCTTC.

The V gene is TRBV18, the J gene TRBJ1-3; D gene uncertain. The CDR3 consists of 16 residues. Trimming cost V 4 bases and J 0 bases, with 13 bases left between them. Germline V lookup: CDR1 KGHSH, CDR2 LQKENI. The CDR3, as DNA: TGTGCCAGCTCACAAGAACTGGTGAGCTCTGGAAACACCATATATTTT. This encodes CASSQELVSSGNTIYF.

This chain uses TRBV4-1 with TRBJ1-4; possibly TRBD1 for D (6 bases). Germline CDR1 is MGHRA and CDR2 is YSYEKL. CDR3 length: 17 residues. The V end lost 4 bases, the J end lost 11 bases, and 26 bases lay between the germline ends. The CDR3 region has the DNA TGCGCCAGCAGCCCCCGACAGGCGTCCCAGGTCCCTTGGAAACTGTTTTTT. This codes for CASSPRQASQVPWKLFF.

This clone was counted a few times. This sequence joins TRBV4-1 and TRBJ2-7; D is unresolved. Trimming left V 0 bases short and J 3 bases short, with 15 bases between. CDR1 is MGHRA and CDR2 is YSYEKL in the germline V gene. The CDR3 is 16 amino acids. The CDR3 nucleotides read TGCGCCAGCAGCCAAGAAGTCGTGGGCAGCTTCTACGAGCAGTACTTC. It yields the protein CASSQEVVGSFYEQYF.

CDR3 sequence reads: CASSEVQGLYYEQYF. In DNA form, the CDR3 reads TGTGCCAGCAGTGAAGTCCAGGGTTTATACTACGAGCAGTACTTC. The chain uses TRBV2 and TRBJ2-7; D possibly corresponds to TRBD1 (5 bases). Trimming removed 1 base at V and 3 bases at J, with 13 bases between. Germline V gives CDR1 SNHLY, CDR2 FYNNEI. This CDR3 comprises 15 residues. Variable domain in full (rest from reference TRBV2 and TRBJ2-7): EPEVTQTPSHQVTQMGQEVILRCVPISNHLYFYWYRQILGQKVEFLVSFYNNEISEKSEIFDDQFSVERPDGSNFTLKIRSTKLEDSAMYFCASSEVQGLYYEQYFGPGTRLTVT.

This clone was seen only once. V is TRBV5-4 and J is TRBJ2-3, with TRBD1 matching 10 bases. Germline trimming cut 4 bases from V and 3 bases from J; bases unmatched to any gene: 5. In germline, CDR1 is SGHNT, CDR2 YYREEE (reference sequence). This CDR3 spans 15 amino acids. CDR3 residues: CASSDRDRGTDTQYF. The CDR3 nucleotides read TGTGCCAGCAGCGACCGGGACAGGGGAACAGATACGCAGTATTTT.

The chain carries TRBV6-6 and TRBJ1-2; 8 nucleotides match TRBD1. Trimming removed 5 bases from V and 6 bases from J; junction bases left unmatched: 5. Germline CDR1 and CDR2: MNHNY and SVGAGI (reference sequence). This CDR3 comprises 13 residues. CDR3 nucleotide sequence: TGTGCCAGCAGTCAGGGACAGGTGAATGGCTACACCTTC. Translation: CASSQGQVNGYTF.

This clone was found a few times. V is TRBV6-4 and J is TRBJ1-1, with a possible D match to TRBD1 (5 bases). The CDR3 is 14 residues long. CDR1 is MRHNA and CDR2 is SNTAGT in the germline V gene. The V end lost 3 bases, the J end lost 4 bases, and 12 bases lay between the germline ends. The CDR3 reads CASSEFPGGTEAFF. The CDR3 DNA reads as TGTGCCAGCAGTGAATTTCCGGGGGGCACTGAAGCTTTCTTT.

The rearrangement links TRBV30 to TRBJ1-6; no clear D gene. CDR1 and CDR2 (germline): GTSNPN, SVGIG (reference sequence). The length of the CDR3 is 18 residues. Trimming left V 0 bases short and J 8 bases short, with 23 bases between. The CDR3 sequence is CAWSVLKGNEYQDSPLHF. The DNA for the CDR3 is TGTGCCTGGAGTGTATTGAAAGGGAACGAGTACCAGGATTCACCCCTCCACTTT.

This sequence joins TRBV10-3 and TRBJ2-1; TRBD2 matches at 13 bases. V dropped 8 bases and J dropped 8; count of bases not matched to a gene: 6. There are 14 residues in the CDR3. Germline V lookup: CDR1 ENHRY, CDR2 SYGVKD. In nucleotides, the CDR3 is TGTGCCATCTCCCGGACTAGCGGGAGCGATGAGCAGTTCTTC. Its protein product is CAISRTSGSDEQFF.

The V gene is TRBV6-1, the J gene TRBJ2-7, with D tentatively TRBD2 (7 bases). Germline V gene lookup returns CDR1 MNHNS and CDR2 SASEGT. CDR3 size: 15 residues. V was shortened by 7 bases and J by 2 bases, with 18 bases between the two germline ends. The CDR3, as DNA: TGTGCCAGCACCGAGAGGGGGGGGTCCACCTACGAGCAGTACTTC. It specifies CASTERGGSTYEQYF.

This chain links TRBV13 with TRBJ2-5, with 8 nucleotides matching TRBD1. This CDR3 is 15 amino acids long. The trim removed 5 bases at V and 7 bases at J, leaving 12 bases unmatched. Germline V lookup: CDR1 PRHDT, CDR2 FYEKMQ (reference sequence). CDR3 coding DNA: TGTGCCAGCAGCCTGACAGGGGTCGACCGGCCGACCCAGTACTTC. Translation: CASSLTGVDRPTQYF.

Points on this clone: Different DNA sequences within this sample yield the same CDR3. CDR3 in DNA: TGCGCCAGCAGTGAGAGGGGCTCTGGAAACACCATATATTTT. Amino acids: CASSERGSGNTIYF. The V gene is TRBV10-2, the J gene TRBJ1-3; a weak D match, TRBD1 (5 bases). Germline V gene lookup returns CDR1 WSHSY and CDR2 SAAADI. The CDR3 is made up of 14 amino acids. Trimming pared 2 bases from V and 0 bases from J, leaving 5 bases between.

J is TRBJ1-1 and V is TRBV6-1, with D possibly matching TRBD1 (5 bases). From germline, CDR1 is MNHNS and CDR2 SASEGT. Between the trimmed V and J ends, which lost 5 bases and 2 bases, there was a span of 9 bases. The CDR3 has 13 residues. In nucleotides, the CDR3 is TGTGCCAGCAGTAGCGACAGAAACACTGAAGCTTTCTTT. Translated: CASSSDRNTEAFF.

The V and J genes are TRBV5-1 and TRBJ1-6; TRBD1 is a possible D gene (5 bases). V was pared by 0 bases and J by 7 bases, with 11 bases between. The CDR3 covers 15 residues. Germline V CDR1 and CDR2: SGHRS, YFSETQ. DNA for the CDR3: TGCGCCAGCAGCTTGGCAGGGCTGGAGAATTCACCCCTCCACTTT. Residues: CASSLAGLENSPLHF.